This T cell receptor beta chain was profiled in a study of blood T cell repertoires in COVID-19. The CDR3 runs to 15 residues. Per germline, CDR1 SEHNR and CDR2 FQNEAQ (reference sequence). V lost 5 bases, J lost 5 bases, and 13 bases lay in between. In the original workflow: Estimated nucleated cell counts came from reference gene primer amplification. Using immunoSEQ multiplex PCR, the repertoire was profiled, and TCRdb retains in-frame clones only, with some absent. Clone size and the V and J calls come from that table; the DNA yielded D and trimming. Of 180,000 or so clones listed, 75% to 90% are singletons.

The chain joins TRBV7-9 to TRBJ1-6, with TRBD1 as a possible D gene (6 bases). The origin of this receptor is a man aged 35 to 55 who had recovered from COVID-19. The sequencing input was PBMCs or T cells enriched from blood (not recorded which). The CDR3 DNA reads as TGTGCCAGCAGCCCACGGACAGATCATAATTCACCCCTCCACTTT. Protein sequence: CASSPRTDHNSPLHF. The full variable domain, its missing parts supplied by reference TRBV7-9 and TRBJ1-6, is DTGVSQNPRHKITKRGQNVTFRCDPISEHNRLYWYRQTLGQGPEFLTYFQNEAQLEKSRLLSDRFSAERPKGSFSTLEIQRTEQGDSAMYLCASSPRTDHNSPLHFGNGTRLTVT.